The 24 T cell receptor beta chains below come from one sample, sequenced in a study of beta chain features in type 1 diabetes. Since all of the isolated RNA was reverse transcribed, expressed TCRB transcripts were what got sequenced. Only in-frame clones appear in the TCRdb table, and some are missing; sequencing was by immunoSEQ multiplex PCR. The repertoire holds some 360,000 clones, with roughly a fifth as singletons. Sequenced sample: naive CD4+ T cells from blood. These receptors all stem from a woman between 18 and 29 years old in good health.

This clone was observed a few times. The rearrangement uses TRBV19 and TRBJ1-1; D is possibly TRBD1 (6 bases). Germline V gives CDR1 LNHDA, CDR2 SQIVND (reference sequence). The CDR3 consists of 15 residues. The V end was cut by 5 bases, the J end by 0 bases, with 13 bases between. The CDR3 reads CASSSQGLMNTEAFF. DNA for the CDR3: TGTGCCAGTAGTTCACAGGGTCTCATGAACACTGAAGCTTTCTTT.

The chain carries TRBV18 and TRBJ2-7; 8 bases align to TRBD1. V lost 5 bases, J lost 1 base, and 4 bases stayed unmatched. The CDR3 spans 14 residues. Germline CDR1 and CDR2: KGHSH and LQKENI. CDR3 nucleotide sequence: TGTGCCAGCTCATCCGGGACAGGATCCTACGAGCAGTACTTC. It translates to CASSSGTGSYEQYF.

This chain uses TRBV4-1 with TRBJ2-3; the match to TRBD2 covers 7 bases. The CDR3 is made up of 15 amino acids. V gave up 1 base and J gave up 5 bases; unmatched junction bases: 6. Germline loops: CDR1 MGHRA, CDR2 YSYEKL. CDR3 residues: CASSQGGTGGDTQYF. For the CDR3, the DNA is TGCGCCAGCAGCCAAGGAGGTACGGGGGGAGATACGCAGTATTTT.

V and J are TRBV20-1 and TRBJ1-2; no firm D call. V lost 3 bases, J lost 6 bases, and 8 bases lay in between. This CDR3 is built from 11 residues. Germline V gene sequence: CDR1 DFQATT, CDR2 SNEGSKA (reference sequence). DNA of the CDR3: TGCAGTGCTAGCAGGCCTGATGGCTACACCTTC. It is translated as CSASRPDGYTF.

The chain links TRBV30 to TRBJ1-2; 10 bases align to TRBD1. Germline CDR1 and CDR2: GTSNPN and SVGIG (reference sequence). The CDR3 loop spans 13 amino acids. After removal of 4 bases from V and 8 bases from J, the junction contained 7 bases not matched to a gene. The CDR3 nucleotides read TGTGCCTGGACCAGGGACAGGGGAGGCGGCTACACCTTC. It yields the protein CAWTRDRGGGYTF. Using reference TRBV30 and TRBJ1-2 for the parts outside the CDR3, the full variable domain is SQTIHQWPATLVQPVGSPLSLECTVEGTSNPNLYWYRQAAGRGLQLLFYSVGIGQISSEVPQNLSASRPQDRQFILSSKKLLLSDSGFYLCAWTRDRGGGYTFGSGTRLTVV.

The chain carries TRBV7-2 and TRBJ2-3; D remains unclear. The CDR3 spans 13 residues. Germline-derived CDR1 and CDR2 are SGHTA and FQGNSA. Trimming stripped 5 bases from V and 2 bases from J, with 8 bases between. The CDR3 loop is CASSPSITDTQYF. CDR3 DNA: TGTGCCAGCAGCCCCTCTATCACAGATACGCAGTATTTT.

This sequence joins TRBV5-1 and TRBJ1-4; 9 positions match TRBD1. The germline V gene has CDR1 SGHRS and CDR2 YFSETQ. The CDR3 has 16 amino acids. Losses at the gene ends were 0 bases for V and 11 bases for J; bases not matched to a gene: 11. CDR3 residues: CASSLEPQGAAGKLFF. In DNA, the CDR3 is TGCGCCAGCAGCTTGGAACCACAGGGGGCGGCCGGGAAACTGTTTTTT.

V usage is TRBV21-1 and J usage is TRBJ2-1; TRBD2, the table's D call, was not compared with the DNA. TRBV21-1 is labeled a pseudogene. The CDR3 runs 16 residues. This chain's CDR3 is CASSDSRDSSYNEQFF. CDR3 nucleotide sequence: TGTGCCAGCAGCGATTCCCGGGATAGCTCCTACAATGAGCAGTTCTTC.

This clone was recorded a few times. The genes are TRBV4-2 and TRBJ1-2, with D uncertain. Germline V gives CDR1 LGHNA, CDR2 YNFKEQ. V lost 1 base to trimming and J lost 2 bases, with 11 bases between them. There are 15 residues in the CDR3. In DNA, the CDR3 is TGTGCCAGCAGCCAAGCGCTTCAACTCAACTATGGCTACACCTTC. It is translated as CASSQALQLNYGYTF.

This chain connects TRBV7-9 to TRBJ2-7, with D tentatively TRBD2 (6 bases). Trimming removed 2 bases at V and 1 base at J, with 9 bases between. Germline CDR1 SEHNR, CDR2 FQNEAQ (reference sequence). The CDR3 loop spans 14 amino acids. Here the CDR3 reads CASSLSGLSYEQYF. In DNA form, the CDR3 reads TGTGCCAGCAGCTTATCTGGACTATCCTACGAGCAGTACTTC.

In its sample, this clone was seen a few times. This rearrangement joins TRBV18 to TRBJ2-5, with a weak D call TRBD2 (5 bases). The CDR3 consists of 15 residues. Germline V lookup: CDR1 KGHSH, CDR2 LQKENI. Trimming took 1 base from V and 4 from J, leaving 13 bases between them. The CDR3 coding sequence is TGTGCCAGCTCACCACTCCGGGGAGAATTAGAGACCCAGTACTTC. Translation: CASSPLRGELETQYF.

The CDR3 DNA sequence: TGCGCCAGCAGCCAGACATGGAACACTGAAGCTTTCTTT. Translating gives CASSQTWNTEAFF. The rearrangement uses TRBV4-1 and TRBJ1-1; no clear D. Germline values: CDR1 MGHRA, CDR2 YSYEKL. This CDR3 has 13 residues. Trimming left V 3 bases short and J 1 base short, with 6 bases between.

The CDR3 coding sequence is TGTGCTAGTGGTTTTAACAGGGGGTCCTATGGCTACACCTTC. It is translated as CASGFNRGSYGYTF. The rearrangement joins TRBV12-5 to TRBJ1-2; the match to TRBD1 covers 8 bases. This CDR3 spans 14 amino acids. The V gene's germline CDR1 is LGHNT and CDR2 FRNRAP. After removal of 3 bases from V and 4 bases from J, the junction contained 4 bases not matched to a gene.

This clone was seen a single time. V and J are TRBV7-9 and TRBJ1-1; no firm D call. The ends were cut back, 3 bases at V and 8 bases at J, with 10 bases in the middle. The CDR3 sequence is 12 residues long. CDR1 is SEHNR and CDR2 is FQNEAQ in the germline V gene (reference sequence). The CDR3 spells CASSLVSNEAFF. CDR3 DNA sequence: TGTGCCAGCAGCTTGGTGTCTAACGAAGCTTTCTTT.

V and J are TRBV7-3 and TRBJ2-4, with D possibly matching TRBD2 (6 bases). Germline loops: CDR1 SGHTA, CDR2 FQGTGA. Trimming cost V 4 bases and J 8 bases, with 21 bases left between them. The CDR3 runs to 16 residues. CDR3 coding DNA: TGTGCCAGCAGCTCCGGGACTTACAACTTGGGGGACATTCAGTACTTC. Amino acids: CASSSGTYNLGDIQYF.

This clone was picked up a small number of times. The chain recombines TRBV7-9 with TRBJ1-5; D call uncertain. Germline V gene sequence: CDR1 SEHNR, CDR2 FQNEAQ (reference sequence). The CDR3 spans 13 residues. V lost 3 bases and J lost 7, with 10 bases in between. CDR3 sequence (DNA): TGTGCCAGCAGCTTGGGGAGGGAACAGCCCCAGCATTTT. Its protein is CASSLGREQPQHF.

This clone appeared a few times. The chain employs TRBV5-1 and TRBJ1-5, with a weak D call TRBD1 (6 bases). Per the germline V gene, CDR1 is SGHRS and CDR2 is YFSETQ. The CDR3 loop spans 13 amino acids. The CDR3 region has the DNA TGCGCGGTCGGGGGGCTGGGCAATCAGCCCCAGCATTTT. Translating it yields CAVGGLGNQPQHF.

The genes are TRBV19 and TRBJ2-1, with a possible D match to TRBD2 (6 bases). This CDR3 region has 13 residues. Looked up from germline, CDR1 is LNHDA and CDR2 is SQIVND (reference sequence). V shed 6 bases and J shed 9 bases, with 15 bases lying between them. The CDR3 DNA reads as TGTGCCAGTAGGGCGGGGCTTTGGGGTGAGCAGTTCTTC. Translation: CASRAGLWGEQFF.

The rearrangement joins TRBV30 to TRBJ2-7, with D tentatively TRBD2 (7 bases). CDR1 and CDR2 (germline): GTSNPN, SVGIG (reference sequence). This CDR3 comprises 13 residues. V was clipped by 2 bases and J by 9 bases, with 17 bases between them. CDR3 region: CAWSTGTTGRQYF. The CDR3 nucleotides read TGTGCCTGGAGTACGGGGACTACAGGGAGGCAGTACTTC.

CDR3 amino acids: CASRGQYNEQFF. CDR3 nucleotides: TGTGCCAGCAGGGGACAGTACAATGAGCAGTTCTTC. This sequence joins TRBV6-5 and TRBJ2-1; the match to TRBD1 covers 7 bases. The CDR3 extends over 12 amino acids. Germline values: CDR1 MNHEY, CDR2 SVGAGI. Germline trimming cut 6 bases from V and 4 bases from J; bases unmatched to any gene: 0.

As for this clone: Other DNA sequences within the sample encode an identical CDR3. This chain joins TRBV30 and TRBJ1-2; possibly TRBD1 for D (5 bases). From germline, CDR1 is GTSNPN and CDR2 SVGIG (reference sequence). Trimming removed 3 bases at V and 2 bases at J, with 10 bases between. This CDR3 comprises 13 residues. The CDR3 sequence: CAWSGGANYGYTF. CDR3 coding DNA: TGTGCCTGGAGCGGCGGGGCCAACTATGGCTACACCTTC.

The chain has TRBV4-1 and TRBJ1-5; D might be TRBD1 (5 bases). V was cut by 0 bases and J by 7 bases, with 10 bases left in between. This CDR3 comprises 14 residues. Germline V gene sequence: CDR1 MGHRA, CDR2 YSYEKL. CDR3 nucleotide sequence: TGCGCCAGCAGCCAAGAGGGGCGCGACCAGCCCCAGCATTTT. This encodes CASSQEGRDQPQHF.

The chain uses TRBV2 and TRBJ2-3, with D tentatively TRBD1 (6 bases). V was pared by 3 bases and J by 5 bases, with 15 bases between. The CDR3 runs 15 residues. From germline, CDR1 is SNHLY and CDR2 FYNNEI. CDR3 sequence (DNA): TGTGCCAGCAGTGATGAAGGACAGCCAGGAGATACGCAGTATTTT. Its translation: CASSDEGQPGDTQYF.

The DNA of the CDR3 is TGCGCCAGCAGCCAAAGGCCCTCGGACAGGAACTATGGCTACACCTTC. Translation: CASSQRPSDRNYGYTF. The gene calls are TRBV4-1 and TRBJ1-2; 7 bases match TRBD1. Unmatched junction bases numbered 8, after V lost 2 bases and J lost 2 bases. Germline CDR1 and CDR2: MGHRA and YSYEKL. The length of the CDR3 is 16 residues.